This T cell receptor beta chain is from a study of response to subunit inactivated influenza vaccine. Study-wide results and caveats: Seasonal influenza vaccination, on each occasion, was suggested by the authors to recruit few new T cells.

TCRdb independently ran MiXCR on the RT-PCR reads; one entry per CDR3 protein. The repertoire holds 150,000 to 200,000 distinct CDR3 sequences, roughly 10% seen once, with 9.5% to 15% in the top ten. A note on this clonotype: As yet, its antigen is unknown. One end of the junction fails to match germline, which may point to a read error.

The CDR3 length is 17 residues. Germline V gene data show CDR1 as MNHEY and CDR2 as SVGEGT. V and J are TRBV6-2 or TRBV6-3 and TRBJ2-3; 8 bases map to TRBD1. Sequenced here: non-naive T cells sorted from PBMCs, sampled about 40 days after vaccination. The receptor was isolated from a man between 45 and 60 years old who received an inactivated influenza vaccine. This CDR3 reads CASSGQGGFGFTDKQYF. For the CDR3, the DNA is TGTGCCAGCAGCGGACAGGGTGGATTCGGCTTCACAGATAAGCAGTATTTT.